The 3 T cell receptor beta chains below come from one sample, sequenced in a study of naive and memory T cell subsets. Study outcomes and limitations: A few larger clonotypes appeared in naive repertoires, especially CD8, possibly memory cells re-expressing CD45RA.

Two oligonucleotides, mixed equimolar, formed the beta constant-region primer covering TRBC1 and TRBC2. Four rounds of PCR amplified the ligated cDNA using nested alpha and beta constant-region primers plus SP2. TCRdb independently ran MiXCR on the UMI-ligation and nested PCR reads; one entry per CDR3 protein. The sample records about 150,000 distinct CDR3 sequences, 22% being singletons. Antigens for these TCRs are unknown. The sequenced material came from naive CD4+ T cells from blood. These receptors came from a human donor in good health.

This clonotype was seen once. The chain recombines TRBV6-5 with TRBJ2-7; D unresolved. The V gene lost 2 bases and the J gene lost 4 bases, with 12 bases spanning the gap. Germline CDR1 and CDR2: MNHEY and SVGAGI. The CDR3 runs to 14 residues. CDR3 region: CASSYSPFGYEQYF. Written as DNA, the CDR3 is TGTGCCAGCAGTTACAGCCCTTTCGGGTACGAGCAGTACTTC.

This clonotype was counted a few times. The CDR3 sequence is CASSQDRLAGYDTQYF. Written as DNA, the CDR3 is TGTGCCAGCAGCCAAGATCGACTAGCGGGGTACGATACGCAGTATTTT. This chain connects TRBV3-1 to TRBJ2-3; 11 bases match TRBD2. With V trimmed by 0 bases and J by 6 bases, 5 bases remained unmatched. Germline V gene data show CDR1 as LGHDT and CDR2 as YNNKEL (reference sequence). This CDR3 spans 16 amino acids.

In its sample, this clonotype was seen a few times. The chain is built from TRBV5-1 and TRBJ2-5; TRBD1 is a possible D gene (6 bases). Germline V gene data show CDR1 as SGHRS and CDR2 as YFSETQ. The CDR3 extends over 13 amino acids. V was shortened by 4 bases and J by 5 bases, with 12 bases between the two germline ends. The CDR3 spells CASSITGSETQYF. CDR3 DNA: TGCGCCAGCAGCATCACAGGGAGCGAGACCCAGTACTTC.